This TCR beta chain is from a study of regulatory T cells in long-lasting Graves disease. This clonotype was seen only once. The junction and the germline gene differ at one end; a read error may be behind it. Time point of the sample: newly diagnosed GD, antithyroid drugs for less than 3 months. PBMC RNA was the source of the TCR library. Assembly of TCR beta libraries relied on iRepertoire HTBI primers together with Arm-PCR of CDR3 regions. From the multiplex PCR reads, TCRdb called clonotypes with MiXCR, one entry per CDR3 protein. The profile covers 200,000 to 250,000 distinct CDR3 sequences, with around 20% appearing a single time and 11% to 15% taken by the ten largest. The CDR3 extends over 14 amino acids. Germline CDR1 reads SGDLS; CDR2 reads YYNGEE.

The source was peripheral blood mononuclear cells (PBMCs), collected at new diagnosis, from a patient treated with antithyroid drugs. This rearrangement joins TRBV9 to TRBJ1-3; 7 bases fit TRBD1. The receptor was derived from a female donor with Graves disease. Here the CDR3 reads CACSVSQGRDTIYF. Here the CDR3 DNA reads TGTGCCTGCAGCGTTTCACAGGGGCGGGACACCATATATTTT.